The 19 T cell receptor beta chains below were found in one sample sequenced in a study of shared clonotypes between healthy human individuals. Here immunoSEQ multiplex PCR was the method, and the copy in TCRdb shows in-frame clones only, minus some. Here the sample spans about 2.2 million clones, 85% to 95% being singletons. The naive CD8 fraction comprised CD45RO-negative cells positively selected for CCR7 and excluded terminally differentiated effector memory CD45RA+ cells. The specimen sequenced was naive CD8+ T cells from PBMCs. The receptors originated from a man between 18 and 35 years old in good health. Some clones in this sample may be carry-over from other donors' samples.

This chain links TRBV7-9 with TRBJ1-1; D might be TRBD1 (5 bases). This CDR3 comprises 14 residues. Germline lookup yields CDR1 SEHNR and CDR2 FQNEAQ (reference sequence). The ends were cut back, 5 bases at V and 4 bases at J, with 14 bases in the middle. The CDR3 coding sequence is TGTGCCAGCAGCATTGACAGATCCGGCACTGAAGCTTTCTTT. As protein: CASSIDRSGTEAFF.

This clone showed up just once. The rearrangement links TRBV4-1 to TRBJ1-2; a weak D match, TRBD1 (6 bases). V shed 4 bases and J shed 3 bases, with 12 bases lying between them. The CDR3 runs 14 residues. In germline, CDR1 is MGHRA, CDR2 YSYEKL. CDR3 protein: CASSPDRSYYGYTF. DNA for the CDR3: TGCGCCAGCAGCCCCGACAGGTCTTACTATGGCTACACCTTC.

The chain employs TRBV27 and TRBJ2-7; 7 nucleotides agree with TRBD1. V was clipped by 5 bases and J by 6 bases; unmatched bases: 7. Germline CDR1 and CDR2: MNHEY and SMNVEV (reference sequence). The CDR3 is 13 residues long. The CDR3 DNA is TGTGCCAGCAGTACCAGACAGGGTGGCGAGCAGTACTTC. Amino acids: CASSTRQGGEQYF.

This chain joins TRBV6-1 and TRBJ1-1; D may be TRBD1 (5 bases). CDR3 length equals 15 residues. Germline CDR1 is MNHNS and CDR2 is SASEGT. V gave up 5 bases and J gave up 1 base, with 14 bases separating them. CDR3 residues: CASSLLAGANTEAFF. CDR3 bases: TGTGCCAGCAGTCTTTTGGCCGGGGCGAACACTGAAGCTTTCTTT.

The gene calls are TRBV5-6 and TRBJ2-3, with D possibly TRBD1 on 6 matching bases. Per the germline V gene, CDR1 is SGHDT and CDR2 is YYEEEE. Trimming shortened V by 3 bases and J by 0 bases, and 14 bases separated the two germline ends. The length of the CDR3 is 16 residues. The CDR3 here is CASSSSGALSTDTQYF. DNA of the CDR3: TGTGCCAGCAGCTCCTCAGGGGCCTTAAGCACAGATACGCAGTATTTT.

This chain uses TRBV7-8 with TRBJ2-7, with D perhaps matching TRBD2 (5 bases). The germline V gene encodes CDR1 SGHVS and CDR2 FQNEAQ. Trimming removed 1 base at V and 1 base at J, with 14 bases between. This CDR3 comprises 16 residues. The CDR3 DNA is TGTGCCAGCAGCTTAGTTGCTCGGGGATTTTCCTACGAGCAGTACTTC. It translates to CASSLVARGFSYEQYF.

A remark on this clone: Other DNA sequences of this sample code for an identical CDR3. This rearrangement joins TRBV28 to TRBJ2-7; 8 bases are a match to TRBD1. This CDR3 spans 14 amino acids. Unmatched junction bases numbered 6, after V lost 6 bases and J lost 2 bases. Looked up from germline, CDR1 is MDHEN and CDR2 is SYDVKM. This CDR3 reads CASSLTGGTYEQYF. The CDR3 coding sequence is TGTGCCAGCAGCTTAACAGGGGGGACCTACGAGCAGTACTTC.

This chain links TRBV7-3 with TRBJ2-1; 9 bases are a match to TRBD1. The germline CDR1 and CDR2 sequences are SGHTA and FQGTGA. With V trimmed by 2 bases and J by 3 bases, 8 bases remained unmatched. The CDR3 is 17 residues long. For the CDR3, the DNA is TGTGCCAGCAGCTTAGGGTCTGGGACAGGGCTCTACAATGAGCAGTTCTTC. Translated, it gives CASSLGSGTGLYNEQFF.

V is TRBV7-9 and J is TRBJ2-7, with D possibly TRBD2 on 5 matching bases. The ends were cut back, 4 bases at V and 4 bases at J, with 20 bases in the middle. Germline assignment: CDR1 SEHNR and CDR2 FQNEAQ (reference sequence). The CDR3 is 16 residues long. Written as DNA, the CDR3 is TGTGCCAGCAGCTCGGAGGCGGCGGAGGTCTTTTACGAGCAGTACTTC. As protein: CASSSEAAEVFYEQYF.

Many counts were recorded for this clone. The V call is TRBV7-2, the J call TRBJ1-2; possible D gene TRBD1, 6 bases. The CDR3 loop spans 14 amino acids. Germline assignment: CDR1 SGHTA and CDR2 FQGNSA. V gave up 5 bases and J gave up 4 bases, with 14 bases separating them. The CDR3 sequence: CASSPLGGFYGYTF. CDR3 bases: TGTGCCAGCAGCCCACTAGGGGGGTTCTATGGCTACACCTTC.

This chain uses TRBV10-1 with TRBJ2-3; 9 bases fit TRBD2. V shed 2 bases, J shed 0 bases, and the junction held 15 bases outside the gene matches. The CDR3 totals 20 residues. Germline CDR1 reads WNHNN; CDR2 reads SYGVQD (reference sequence). The CDR3 protein is CASSEKRGREGPSSTDTQYF. Written as DNA, the CDR3 is TGCGCCAGCAGTGAGAAGCGAGGGCGGGAGGGACCCTCTAGCACAGATACGCAGTATTTT.

The chain uses TRBV6-1 and TRBJ2-7, with D perhaps TRBD1 or TRBD2 (5 bases each). The CDR3 contains 16 residues. The germline gives CDR1 MNHNS, CDR2 SASEGT. Trimming took off 2 bases at V and 3 bases at J, with 17 bases between the two ends. The CDR3 reads CASSELRGALHYEQYF. Written as DNA, the CDR3 is TGTGCCAGCAGTGAACTTCGGGGCGCGCTACACTACGAGCAGTACTTC.

The chain carries TRBV28 and TRBJ1-1; D is uncertain. The CDR3 totals 13 residues. V lost 7 bases, J lost 1 base, and 10 bases lay in between. CDR1 and CDR2 from the germline V gene are MDHEN and SYDVKM. CDR3 sequence reads: CASIDHPNTEAFF. In DNA, the CDR3 is TGTGCCAGCATAGACCATCCGAACACTGAAGCTTTCTTT. Based on the CDR3 plus reference TRBV28 and TRBJ1-1, the full variable domain is DVKVTQSSRYLVKRTGEKVFLECVQDMDHENMFWYRQDPGLGLRLIYFSYDVKMKEKGDIPEGYSVSREKKERFSLILESASTNQTSMYLCASIDHPNTEAFFGQGTRLTVV.

The rearrangement uses TRBV4-2 and TRBJ2-5; 11 nucleotides line up with TRBD2. The tail of the sequence fits TRBJ2-7 better, so the J call may be wrong. The CDR3 contains 15 residues. CDR1 and CDR2 from the germline V gene are LGHNA and YNFKEQ. The CDR3 here is CASSLGSGRAYEQYF. CDR3 bases: TGTGCCAGCAGCCTAGGTAGCGGGAGGGCCTACGAGCAGTACTTC.

The rearrangement joins TRBV29-1 to TRBJ2-1; 9 bases line up with TRBD1. The CDR3 covers 15 residues. Losses at the gene ends were 6 bases for V and 5 bases for J; bases not matched to a gene: 11. From germline, CDR1 is SQVTM and CDR2 ANQGSEA. CDR3 bases: TGCAGCGTCTCAAGTCCCGGGACAGGGAACAATGAGCAGTTCTTC. It translates to CSVSSPGTGNNEQFF.

As to this clone: Other DNA sequences from this sample encode an identical CDR3 as well. The chain is built from TRBV7-9 and TRBJ2-5; D is perhaps TRBD2 (6 bases). There are 13 residues in the CDR3. The V end lost 4 bases, the J end lost 2 bases, and 8 bases lay between the germline ends. The germline gives CDR1 SEHNR, CDR2 FQNEAQ (reference sequence). CDR3 region: CASSSREQETQYF. The CDR3 DNA reads as TGTGCCAGCAGCTCCCGGGAGCAAGAGACCCAGTACTTC.

V gene TRBV27 combines with J gene TRBJ2-7; 7 nucleotides match TRBD1. With 6 bases clipped from V and 0 bases from J, the junction kept 5 bases outside the gene matches. Germline V CDR1 and CDR2: MNHEY, SMNVEV (reference sequence). This CDR3 has 14 amino acids. The CDR3 reads CASSATGPSYEQYF. The CDR3 DNA reads TGTGCCAGCAGCGCGACAGGGCCCTCCTACGAGCAGTACTTC.

This chain uses TRBV27 with TRBJ2-7; possibly TRBD1 or TRBD2 for D (6 bases each). V gave up 2 bases and J gave up 9 bases, with 14 bases separating them. This CDR3 has 13 amino acids. Germline V gene sequence: CDR1 MNHEY, CDR2 SMNVEV (reference sequence). The CDR3 coding sequence is TGTGCCAGCAGTTTAGGAGGGAGGACAGTGCAGTACTTC. Translated, it gives CASSLGGRTVQYF.

The V and J genes are TRBV2 and TRBJ2-7; D might be TRBD1 (6 bases). The V and J ends lost 7 bases and 5 bases respectively, with 21 bases between them. The germline V gene encodes CDR1 SNHLY and CDR2 FYNNEI. The CDR3 runs to 15 residues. As DNA, the CDR3 is TGTGCCAGCACCGAGTGGACAGCGCCTCTTAACGAGCAGTACTTC. Its translation: CASTEWTAPLNEQYF.